This T cell receptor (beta chain) was retrieved from a study of T-cell reconstitution after alpha-beta-depleted transplantation in children. Study-level results: TCRbeta diversity was high at day 60 in some patients (a result of surviving recipient T cells and thymic progenitors). About two months after transplant, alpha-beta T cells reportedly came from several hundred expanded graft clones. Newly produced T cells mostly accounted for T-cell counts and diversity one year post-transplant.

CDR3 length: 15 amino acids. CDR1 LGHNA and CDR2 YSLEER come from the germline V gene. Trimming took 1 base from V and 2 from J; bases not matched to a gene: 3. Of note for this clonotype: Its antigen is undetermined.

A library of TCRbeta sequences, prepared with unique molecular identifiers, was generated. TCRdb redid the calling of the PCR reads with MiXCR, one entry per CDR3 protein. This sample has about 980,000 distinct CDR3 sequences, with under 30% found just once. This specimen consisted of PBMCs, mostly from graft donor cells, obtained 360 days after TCRalphabeta/CD19-depleted stem cell transplant. V and J are TRBV4-3 and TRBJ2-7; 9 bases fit TRBD2. The sequence came from a boy younger than two who had a stem cell transplant for SCID, so the T cells may come from the graft donor. CDR3 in amino acids: CASSQGLAATYEQYF. The CDR3 coding sequence is TGCGCCAGCAGCCAAGGACTAGCGGCGACCTACGAGCAGTACTTC.